A selection of T cell receptor beta chains follows, all from one sample in a study of metastatic and nonmetastatic thyroid tumors. TCRdb re-called the PCR reads through MiXCR. The sample lists about 16,000 clones, roughly an eighth occurring once. The specimen was tumor tissue. All receptors derive from a female donor with papillary thyroid cancer or a benign thyroid nodule (not recorded which). Some clones in this sample may be carry-over from other donors' samples. The CDR3 runs from the conserved cysteine through the conserved F or W. A D gene is named only where the DNA matches it firmly. Some rows mark clone size as missing; the rest say once, few, many or name a class of expanded clone.

D gene | J gene | V gene | clone size | CDR3 length | CDR3 protein | CDR3 DNA
TRBD1 | TRBJ1-2 | TRBV11-2 | many | 16 | CASSLRGTPDDYGYTF | TGTGCCAGCAGCCTCAGGGGGACACCAGATGACTATGGCTACACCTTC
TRBD1 | TRBJ1-5 | TRBV18 | - | 15 | CASSPTDRGNQPQHF | TGTGCCAGCTCACCGACGGACAGGGGCAATCAGCCCCAGCATTTT
TRBD2 | TRBJ2-2 | TRBV6-6 | many | 19 | CASSYYRTSGRTNTGELFF | TGTGCCAGCAGTTACTACCGGACTAGCGGGAGGACGAACACCGGGGAGCTGTTTTTT
- | TRBJ2-5 | TRBV10-3 | many | 16 | CAISEGGPDRQETQYF | TGTGCCATCAGTGAGGGGGGCCCGGACCGTCAAGAGACCCAGTACTTC
- | TRBJ1-1 | TRBV5-1 | many | 15 | CASSLGTVMNTEAFF | TGCGCCAGCAGCTTGGGGACAGTCATGAACACTGAAGCTTTCTTT
- | TRBJ2-1 | TRBV11-2 | - | 15 | CASSLGDSGYNEQFF | TGTGCCAGCAGCTTAGGTGATAGCGGCTACAATGAGCAGTTCTTC
- | TRBJ2-3 | TRBV27 | few | 13 | CASSPLSTDTQYF | TGTGCCAGCAGTCCCCTTAGCACAGATACGCAGTATTTT
- | TRBJ1-6 | TRBV5-5 | many | 15 | CASSLFGGDNSPLHF | TGTGCCAGCAGCTTGTTTGGGGGGGACAATTCACCCCTCCACTTT
- | TRBJ2-3 | TRBV6-1 | few | 15 | CASRIGHTVADTQYF | TGTGCCAGCAGGATTGGACACACTGTGGCAGATACGCAGTATTTT
TRBD1 | TRBJ2-2 | TRBV28 | many | 15 | CASSSGQGSTGELFF | TGTGCCAGCAGTTCGGGACAGGGATCCACCGGGGAGCTGTTTTTT
- | TRBJ2-2 | TRBV5-1 | many | 16 | CASSSTPAGTTGELFF | TGCGCCAGCAGCTCCACCCCTGCAGGGACGACCGGGGAGCTGTTTTTT
- | TRBJ2-2 | TRBV3-1 | many | 16 | CASSQGRFANTGELFF | TGTGCCAGCAGCCAAGGACGGTTCGCGAACACCGGGGAGCTGTTTTTT
- | TRBJ1-6 | TRBV3-1 | medium-sized | 15 | CASSQPLGSNSPLHF | TGTGCCAGCAGCCAACCATTAGGGTCTAATTCACCCCTCCACTTT
- | TRBJ1-6 | TRBV15 | many | 17 | CATSRDRGERRSSPLHF | TGTGCCACCAGCAGAGATAGGGGAGAAAGGAGGAGTTCACCCCTCCACTTT
- | TRBJ2-7 | TRBV6-1 | - | 12 | CAARRDTDEQYF | TGTGCCGCACGCCGGGACACCGACGAGCAGTACTTC
- | TRBJ2-5 | TRBV28 | - | 13 | CASSTGFLETQYF | TGTGCCAGCAGTACAGGGTTTCTAGAGACCCAGTACTTC
TRBD1 | TRBJ1-1 | TRBV6-1 | medium-sized | 13 | CASRLQGDTEAFF | TGTGCCAGCAGATTACAGGGGGACACTGAAGCTTTCTTT
- | TRBJ2-3 | TRBV4-2 | many | 17 | CASSSGGGRRRTDTQYF | TGTGCCAGCAGTTCCGGAGGGGGGCGGCGGCGCACAGATACGCAGTATTTT
TRBD2 | TRBJ2-1 | TRBV9 | - | 16 | CASSSRTSGTRNEQFF | TGTGCCAGCAGCTCCCGGACTAGCGGGACCCGCAATGAGCAGTTCTTC
- | TRBJ2-1 | TRBV5-1 | - | 15 | CASSLRGRNYNEQFF | TGCGCCAGCAGCTTGCGGGGACGCAACTACAATGAGCAGTTCTTC
TRBD1 | TRBJ2-1 | TRBV24-1 | many | 13 | CATGQDSYNEQFF | TGTGCCACAGGACAGGATTCCTACAATGAGCAGTTCTTC
- | TRBJ2-1 | TRBV6-6 | few | 15 | CASSYGGSSYNEQFF | TGTGCCAGCAGTTATGGTGGGAGCTCCTACAATGAGCAGTTCTTC
TRBD1 | TRBJ1-2 | TRBV20-1 | many | 14 | CSATRQGGVYGYTF | TGCAGTGCTACCCGACAGGGAGGGGTCTATGGCTACACCTTC
TRBD2 | TRBJ2-2 | TRBV28 | - | 15 | CASSSHGGGTGELFF | TGTGCCAGCAGTTCCCACGGGGGGGGGACCGGGGAGCTGTTTTTT
- | TRBJ2-5 | TRBV9 | - | 13 | CASSVDGAETQYF | TGCGCCAGCAGCGTAGACGGGGCAGAGACCCAGTACTTC